Below are 8 T cell receptor beta chains sequenced from a single sample in a study of T cell clones after liver transplantation. Sequenced by immunoSEQ multiplex PCR; TCRdb stores in-frame clones only, minus some. The sample consists of around 77,000 clones, 75% to 90% of them appearing once. Sample: CD4+ T cells from blood, taken 12 months after liver transplant. All receptors derive from a human patient who received a liver transplant. Some T cells may originate from the graft donor.

The rearrangement joins TRBV7-9 to TRBJ2-1; 8 bases line up with TRBD1. Germline V CDR1 and CDR2: SEHNR, FQNEAQ (reference sequence). The CDR3 loop spans 17 amino acids. J lost 3 bases, V lost 3 bases, and 10 bases had no gene match. The DNA for the CDR3 is TGTGCCAGCAGCTTGTCAGGGAGGACAGGGATCTACAATGAGCAGTTCTTC. It specifies CASSLSGRTGIYNEQFF.

The chain couples TRBV5-1 to TRBJ2-3, with 7 bases matching TRBD1. V lost 1 base, J lost 1 base, and 12 bases stayed unmatched. Germline values: CDR1 SGHRS, CDR2 YFSETQ. CDR3 length equals 18 residues. The CDR3 nucleotides read TGCGCCAGCAGCTTGCCTAGCCTGGGACAGAGCCGCACAGATACGCAGTATTTT. As protein: CASSLPSLGQSRTDTQYF.

This clone was picked up a small number of times. J is TRBJ2-1 and V is TRBV7-2, with 7 bases identical to TRBD1. In germline, CDR1 is SGHTA, CDR2 FQGNSA. The CDR3 loop spans 13 amino acids. J lost 7 bases, V lost 5 bases, and 5 bases had no gene match. CDR3 sequence: CASSPDRVNEQFF. CDR3 DNA: TGTGCCAGCAGCCCTGACAGGGTTAATGAGCAGTTCTTC.

The chain joins TRBV28 to TRBJ1-2; a possible D gene is TRBD1 (5 bases). Trimming stripped 6 bases from V and 4 bases from J, with 12 bases between. The CDR3 covers 13 residues. Looked up from germline, CDR1 is MDHEN and CDR2 is SYDVKM. CDR3 bases: TGTGCCAGCAGCCTAACAGGCGCCTATGGCTACACCTTC. Protein: CASSLTGAYGYTF.

The chain recombines TRBV6-6 with TRBJ1-1; 10 bases are a match to TRBD1. The CDR3 spans 16 residues. V was clipped by 5 bases and J by 0 bases; unmatched bases: 6. CDR1 is MNHNY and CDR2 is SVGAGI in the germline V gene (reference sequence). DNA for the CDR3: TGTGCCAGCAGTGGGACAGGGGCCCTATTGAACACTGAAGCTTTCTTT. Its protein is CASSGTGALLNTEAFF.

This clone has more than one count but fewer than ten. The chain uses TRBV5-1 and TRBJ2-6; TRBD1 agrees at 7 bases. Germline trimming cut 4 bases from V and 2 bases from J; bases unmatched to any gene: 6. Germline CDR1 is SGHRS and CDR2 is YFSETQ. The CDR3 is 16 amino acids. As DNA, the CDR3 is TGCGCCAGCAGCCGTGAGACAGGGACTGGGGCCAACGTCCTGACTTTC. It translates to CASSRETGTGANVLTF.

The chain couples TRBV5-6 to TRBJ2-7, with 11 bases that match TRBD2. There are 13 residues in the CDR3. In germline, CDR1 is SGHDT, CDR2 YYEEEE. V dropped 7 bases and J dropped 7; count of bases not matched to a gene: 7. The CDR3 loop is CASSTSGMGEQYF. CDR3 nucleotide sequence: TGTGCCAGCTCGACTAGCGGGATGGGGGAGCAGTACTTC.

Note on this clone: The germline gene is not matched at one end of the junction; a read error may be the cause. This chain connects TRBV27 to TRBJ2-7, with D perhaps assigned TRBD1 or TRBD2 (5 bases each). Germline V CDR1 and CDR2: MNHEY, SMNVEV (reference sequence). The CDR3 runs to 14 residues. This CDR3 reads CAISESWGLYEQYF. CDR3 DNA sequence: TGTGCCATCAGTGAGTCTTGGGGGTTATACGAGCAGTACTTC.